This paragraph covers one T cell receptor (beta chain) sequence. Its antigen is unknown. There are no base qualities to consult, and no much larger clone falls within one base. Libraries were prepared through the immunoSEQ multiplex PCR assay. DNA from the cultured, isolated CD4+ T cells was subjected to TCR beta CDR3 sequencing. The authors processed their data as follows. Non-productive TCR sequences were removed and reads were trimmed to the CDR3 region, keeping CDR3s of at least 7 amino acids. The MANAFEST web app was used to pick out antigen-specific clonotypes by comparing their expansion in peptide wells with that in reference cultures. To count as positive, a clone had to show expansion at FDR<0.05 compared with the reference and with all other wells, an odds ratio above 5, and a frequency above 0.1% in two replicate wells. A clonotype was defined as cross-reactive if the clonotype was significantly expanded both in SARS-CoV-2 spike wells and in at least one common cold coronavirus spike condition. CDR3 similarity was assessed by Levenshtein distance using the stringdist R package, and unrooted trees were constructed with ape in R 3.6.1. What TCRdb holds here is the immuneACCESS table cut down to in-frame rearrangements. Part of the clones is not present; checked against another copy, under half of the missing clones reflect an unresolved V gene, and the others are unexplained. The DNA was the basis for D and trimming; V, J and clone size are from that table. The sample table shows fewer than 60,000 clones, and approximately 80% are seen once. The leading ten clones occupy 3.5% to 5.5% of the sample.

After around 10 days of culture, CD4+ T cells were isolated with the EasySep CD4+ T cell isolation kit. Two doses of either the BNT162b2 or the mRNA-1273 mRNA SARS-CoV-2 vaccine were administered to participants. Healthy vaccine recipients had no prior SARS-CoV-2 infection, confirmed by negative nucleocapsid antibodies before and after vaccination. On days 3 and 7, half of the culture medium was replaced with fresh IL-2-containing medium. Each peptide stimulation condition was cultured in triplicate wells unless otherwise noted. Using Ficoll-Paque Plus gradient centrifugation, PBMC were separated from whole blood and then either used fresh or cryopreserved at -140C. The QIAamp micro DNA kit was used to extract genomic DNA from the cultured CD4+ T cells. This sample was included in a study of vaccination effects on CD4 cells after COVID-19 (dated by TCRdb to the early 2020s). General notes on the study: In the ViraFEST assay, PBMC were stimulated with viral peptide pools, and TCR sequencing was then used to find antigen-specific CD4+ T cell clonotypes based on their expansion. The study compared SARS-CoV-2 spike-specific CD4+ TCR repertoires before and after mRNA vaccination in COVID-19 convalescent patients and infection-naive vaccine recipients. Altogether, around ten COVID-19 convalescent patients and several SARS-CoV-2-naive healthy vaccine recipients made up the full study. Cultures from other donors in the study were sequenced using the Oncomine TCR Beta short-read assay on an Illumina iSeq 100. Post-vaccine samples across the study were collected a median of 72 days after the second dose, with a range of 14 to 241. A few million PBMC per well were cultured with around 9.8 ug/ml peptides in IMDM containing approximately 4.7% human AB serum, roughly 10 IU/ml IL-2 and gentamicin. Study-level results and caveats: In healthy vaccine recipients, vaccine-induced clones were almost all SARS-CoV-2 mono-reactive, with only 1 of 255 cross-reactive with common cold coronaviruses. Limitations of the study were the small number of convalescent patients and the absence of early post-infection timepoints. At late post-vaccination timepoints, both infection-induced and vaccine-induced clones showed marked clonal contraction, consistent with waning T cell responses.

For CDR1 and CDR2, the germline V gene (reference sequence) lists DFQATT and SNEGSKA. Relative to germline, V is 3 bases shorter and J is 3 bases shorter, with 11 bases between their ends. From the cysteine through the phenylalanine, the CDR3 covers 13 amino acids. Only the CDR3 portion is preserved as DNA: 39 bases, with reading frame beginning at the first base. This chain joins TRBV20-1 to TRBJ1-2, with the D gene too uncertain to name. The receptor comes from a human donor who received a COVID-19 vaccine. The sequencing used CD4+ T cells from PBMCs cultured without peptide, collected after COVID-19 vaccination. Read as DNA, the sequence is TGCAGTGCTAGTGCCGGGTTGGACTATGGCTACACCTTC. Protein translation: CSASAGLDYGYTF.